The following is a T cell receptor (beta chain) sequence with its context. Its antigen is not known. The protocol was immunoSEQ multiplex PCR, while the TCRdb copy is restricted to in-frame clones and leaves out a portion. The sample yields around 77,000 clones, about nine tenths seen once. The record originates from a study of T cell responses to AZD1222 COVID-19 vaccine. Study-wide results and limits: Clonal diversity may have been underestimated, and the donors were mostly white British, with more females than males. Baseline seropositivity characterized only a handful of AZD1222 recipients.

The CDR3 has 13 residues. Germline values: CDR1 SGHTA, CDR2 FQGNSA. Trimming took 1 base from V and 1 from J, leaving 3 bases between them. This clonotype originated in an adult in good health. The source material was peripheral blood, sampled on day 0 of AZD1222 vaccination. The rearrangement uses TRBV7-2 and TRBJ2-3; no firm D call. The CDR3 protein is CASSLVGTDTQYF. The CDR3, as DNA: TGTGCCAGCAGCTTAGTTGGCACAGATACGCAGTATTTT.